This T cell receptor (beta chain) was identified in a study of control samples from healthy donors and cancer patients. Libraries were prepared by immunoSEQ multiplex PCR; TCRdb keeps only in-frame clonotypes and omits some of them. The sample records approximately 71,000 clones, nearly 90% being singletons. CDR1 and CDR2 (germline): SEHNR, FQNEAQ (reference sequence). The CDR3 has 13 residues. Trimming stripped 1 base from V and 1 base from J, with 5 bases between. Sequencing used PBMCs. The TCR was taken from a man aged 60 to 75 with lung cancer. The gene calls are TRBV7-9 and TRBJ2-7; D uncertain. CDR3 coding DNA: TGTGCCAGCAGCTTAGACATTTCCTACGAGCAGTACGTC. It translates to CASSLDISYEQYV.